This T cell receptor (beta chain) was retrieved from a study of response to subunit inactivated influenza vaccine. Study-wide findings and caveats: The authors put forward the suggestion that each seasonal influenza vaccination may bring in only a limited number of new T cells.

The sample holds a few counts of this clonotype. The antigen remains unidentified. TCRdb processed the RT-PCR reads anew with MiXCR; each CDR3 protein has one entry. Here the sample spans 630,000 or so distinct CDR3 sequences, around 16% being singletons. Germline CDR1 is SGHKS and CDR2 is YYEKEE (reference sequence). After removal of 0 bases from V and 1 base from J, the junction contained 9 bases not matched to a gene. This CDR3 region has 17 residues. The rearrangement links TRBV5-5 to TRBJ2-7; 8 bases agree with TRBD2. The specimen comprised PBMCs from blood, sampled 11 to 12 days after vaccination. This TCR was recovered from a man between 50 and 59 years old who received an inactivated influenza vaccine. The CDR3 protein is CASSLVAGNIGSYEQYF. The CDR3 region has the DNA TGTGCCAGCAGCTTGGTAGCGGGAAATATCGGTTCCTACGAGCAGTACTTC.